This is a list of T cell receptor beta chains from one sample in a study of monozygotic twins with inflammatory bowel disease. Each CDR3 protein gets one entry in TCRdb, which reprocessed the 5' RACE reads and gives no DNA. The sample totals over 110,000 distinct CDR3 sequences. The sequenced material came from blood. These receptors all come from a human donor with ulcerative colitis or Crohn's disease, or a healthy co-twin of an affected twin (not recorded which). Both conserved end residues are part of each CDR3. Each record gives: V gene, J gene, CDR3 protein.

>TRBV15|TRBJ2-3
CATSRDEGAWTDTQYF
>TRBV20-1|TRBJ1-1
CSSNTRDRVSDEAFF
>TRBV24-1|TRBJ1-1
CATSDNAGGLTNTEAFF
>TRBV5-5|TRBJ2-3
CASSFDADTQYF
>TRBV28|TRBJ1-1
CASSLRTVIRSNEAFF
>TRBV6-1|TRBJ1-6
CATRGAQEALHF
>TRBV7-6|TRBJ2-2
CASSSPTGGNTGELFF
>TRBV5-1|TRBJ2-4
CASSPSPPLAKNIQYF
>TRBV7-9|TRBJ2-5
CASSLATGGSKTQYF
>TRBV10-3|TRBJ2-7
CAISPPRKSYEQYF
>TRBV7-2|TRBJ1-5
CASSLRTPNQPQHF
>TRBV18|TRBJ1-2
CATAGAHSLYGYTF
>TRBV5-6|TRBJ2-3
CASSLTSGAYTDTQYF
>TRBV20-1|TRBJ1-2
CSARDWAGANYGYTF
>TRBV14|TRBJ2-7
CASSRSRDRGLLSYEQYF
>TRBV19|TRBJ1-5
CASEQGYQPQHF
>TRBV7-2|TRBJ2-3
CASSFPTSSTDTQYF
>TRBV6-1|TRBJ1-5
CASSRRTGGLPQHF
>TRBV29-1|TRBJ1-5
CSASGARGQPQHF
>TRBV30|TRBJ2-6
CAWSVWTAGANVLTF
>TRBV11-2|TRBJ2-1
CASSLDSYYNEQFF
>TRBV5-1|TRBJ2-7
CASSFSLDLTAYEQYF
>TRBV5-1|TRBJ2-2
CASSLERRAYTGELFF
>TRBV7-9|TRBJ2-1
CASSPRPDNEQFF
>TRBV5-1|TRBJ2-3
CASSLGADTDTQYF
>TRBV18|TRBJ2-5
CASSLGTGGLETQYF
>TRBV4-3|TRBJ2-1
CASSQDRGVKIYNEQFF
>TRBV5-1|TRBJ2-2
CASSQGPNTGELFF
>TRBV5-1|TRBJ2-2
CASSLNPVGTGVAGELFF
>TRBV15|TRBJ2-5
CATGGGFTQYF
>TRBV5-1|TRBJ2-7
CASGGGDNYEQYF
>TRBV20-1|TRBJ2-7
CSARSGVEQYF
>TRBV7-2|TRBJ2-5
CASSSRWGQETQYF